This record concerns one T cell receptor (beta chain) sequence. What it binds is unknown. This record belongs to a study of early T cells in non-severe SARS-CoV-2 infection. Across the whole study: Bulk RNA taken from unsorted whole blood was sequenced, leaving chains unpaired.

Study findings and constraints: Using VDJdb, the matching emphasized anti-spike CD8 responses while missing private and CD4 specificities.

Researchers attached unique molecular identifiers to individual cDNA molecules. TCRdb ran MiXCR on the 5' RACE reads and lists one entry per CDR3 protein. The sample yields about 70,000 distinct CDR3 sequences, about 5% seen once. V was pared by 0 bases and J by 1 base, with 9 bases between. This CDR3 has 15 amino acids. Germline loops: CDR1 LNHNV, CDR2 YYDKDF (reference sequence). The source is an adult who was a healthcare worker with PCR-confirmed SARS-CoV-2 infection or an uninfected control (not recorded which). This sequence joins TRBV15 and TRBJ1-1; D not resolved. The source was whole blood, collected at baseline. CDR3 bases: TGTGCCACCAGCAGAGATATGGGCGCGAACACTGAAGCTTTCTTT. Its protein product is CATSRDMGANTEAFF.